This TCR beta chain was sequenced for a study of T cells after yellow fever vaccination. V shed 6 bases and J shed 7 bases, with 16 bases lying between them. This CDR3 comprises 14 residues. Germline CDR1 reads SGHVS; CDR2 reads FNYEAQ. This clonotype was seen ten or more times. TCRdb passed the 5' RACE reads through MiXCR, listing each CDR3 protein once. Found here are about 130,000 distinct CDR3 sequences, 8.9% of them singletons; the top ten hold less than 40%. The receptor comes from a man aged 18 to 30 who received the YFV17D yellow fever vaccine. The chain recombines TRBV7-6 with TRBJ1-5; possibly TRBD1 for D (6 bases). This material consisted of CD8+ T cells sorted from PBMCs, taken on the day of the yellow fever booster vaccination. The CDR3 nucleotides are TGTGCCAGCAGTCTAGGGGGGGGAGGACAGCCCCAGCATTTT. It is translated as CASSLGGGGQPQHF.